The 22 T cell receptor beta chains in this list originate from one sample, sequenced in a study of cytomegalovirus exposure and HLA in healthy donors. Primers: 60 Vbeta forward and 13 Jbeta reverse. The assay was immunoSEQ multiplex PCR, and TCRdb's table has in-frame clones only and misses some. This sample carries 85,000 to 120,000 clones, roughly 70% of them seen once, and the ten largest clones take 2.5% to 3.5%. The sample taken for sequencing was PBMCs. The source is a male donor in good health and CMV-seropositive.

The chain recombines TRBV5-4 with TRBJ1-2; 7 bases match TRBD1. The trim removed 6 bases at V and 2 bases at J, leaving 4 bases unmatched. There are 13 residues in the CDR3. Germline V gene sequence: CDR1 SGHNT, CDR2 YYREEE (reference sequence). The CDR3 spells CASNTGDNYGYTF. The CDR3 DNA is TGTGCCAGCAACACAGGGGACAACTATGGCTACACCTTC.

The chain recombines TRBV7-9 with TRBJ2-7, with TRBD1 matching over 8 bases. V shed 10 bases and J 3 bases; nucleotides not matched to a gene: 11. Per germline, CDR1 SEHNR and CDR2 FQNEAQ (reference sequence). The CDR3 has 14 residues. CDR3 coding DNA: TGTGCCACTACAGCCGGGACAGGTTACTACGAGCAGTACTTC. This sequence encodes CATTAGTGYYEQYF.

The chain joins TRBV4-3 to TRBJ2-3; 7 nucleotides agree with TRBD1. CDR1 and CDR2 (germline): LGHNA, YSLEER. Trimming took 1 base from V and 5 from J; bases not matched to a gene: 3. This CDR3 has 14 amino acids. The CDR3, as DNA: TGCGCCAGCAGCCAAGGACAGGGATTAGATACGCAGTATTTT. It yields the protein CASSQGQGLDTQYF.

The chain couples TRBV15 to TRBJ2-7; perhaps TRBD2 as D (6 bases). The CDR3 length is 16 residues. Deletions cut 0 bases from V and 0 bases from J, with 12 bases between. Germline lookup yields CDR1 LNHNV and CDR2 YYDKDF (reference sequence). In DNA form, the CDR3 reads TGTGCCACCAGCAGAGATGGAGCGGGTCCCTCCTACGAGCAGTACTTC. This codes for CATSRDGAGPSYEQYF.

In its sample, this clone was seen a few times. V gene TRBV6-1 combines with J gene TRBJ1-5; D might be TRBD1 (5 bases). CDR1 and CDR2 from the germline V gene are MNHNS and SASEGT. Trimming pared 9 bases from V and 7 bases from J, leaving 16 bases between. This CDR3 has 13 residues. CDR3 bases: TGTGCCAGTGATGATAGGGGTATCCAGCCCCAGCATTTT. Translated: CASDDRGIQPQHF.

The V and J genes are TRBV9 and TRBJ2-1; D perhaps matches TRBD1 (6 bases). The CDR3 runs to 14 residues. V was trimmed by 2 bases and J by 4 bases, leaving 10 bases between them. CDR1 and CDR2 (germline): SGDLS, YYNGEE. CDR3: CASSVLGGYNEQFF. CDR3 bases: TGTGCCAGCAGCGTCTTAGGGGGTTACAATGAGCAGTTCTTC.

The rearrangement links TRBV5-1 to TRBJ2-3; 12 positions match TRBD2. Germline CDR1 SGHRS, CDR2 YFSETQ. V lost 3 bases, J lost 0 bases, and 2 bases stayed unmatched. This CDR3 is built from 16 residues. The CDR3 is CASSWGTSGSTDTQYF. Here the CDR3 DNA reads TGCGCCAGCAGCTGGGGGACTAGCGGGAGCACAGATACGCAGTATTTT.

This clone turned up a few times. One end of the junction fails to match germline, which may point to a read error. V and J are TRBV7-9 and TRBJ1-5; 7 nucleotides line up with TRBD1. The CDR3 length is 12 residues. Germline lookup yields CDR1 SEHNR and CDR2 FQNEAQ (reference sequence). CDR3 bases: TGTTCCAGCCAAGACAGGGACCAGCCCCAGCATTTT. Translating it yields CSSQDRDQPQHF. Full variable domain (rest looked up from reference TRBV7-9 and TRBJ1-5): DTGVSQNPRHKITKRGQNVTFRCDPISEHNRLYWYRQTLGQGPEFLTYFQNEAQLEKSRLLSDRFSAERPKGSFSTLEIQRTEQGDSAMYLCSSQDRDQPQHFGDGTRLSIL.

This clone has only a few counts. This chain joins TRBV18 and TRBJ2-2, with D possibly being TRBD2 (6 bases). Trimming stripped 2 bases from V and 5 bases from J, with 12 bases between. The V gene's germline CDR1 is KGHSH and CDR2 LQKENI. The CDR3 has 15 residues. CDR3 protein: CASSPSGVGTGELFF. DNA for the CDR3: TGTGCCAGCTCACCATCGGGAGTAGGTACCGGGGAGCTGTTTTTT. Combining the CDR3 with reference TRBV18 and TRBJ2-2 gives the whole variable domain NAGVMQNPRHLVRRRGQEARLRCSPMKGHSHVYWYRQLPEEGLKFMVYLQKENIIDESGMPKERFSAEFPKEGPSILRIQQVVRGDSAAYFCASSPSGVGTGELFFGEGSRLTVL.

The V and J genes are TRBV25-1 and TRBJ2-7; possibly TRBD2 for D (5 bases). This CDR3 region has 15 residues. V lost 8 bases to trimming and J lost 0 bases, with 17 bases between them. Per the germline V gene, CDR1 is MGHDK and CDR2 is SYGVNS. The DNA for the CDR3 is TGTGCCAGCTCGTCCCCCCGGGGAAGCTCCTACGAGCAGTACTTC. This codes for CASSSPRGSSYEQYF.

For the CDR3, the DNA is TGTGCCAGCAGGGGAGACACCGGGGAGCTGTTTTTT. It yields the protein CASRGDTGELFF. The rearrangement joins TRBV28 to TRBJ2-2, with D possibly being TRBD2 (5 bases). Per the germline V gene, CDR1 is MDHEN and CDR2 is SYDVKM. Trimming removed 6 bases from V and 3 bases from J, with 5 bases in between. The CDR3 covers 12 residues.

This clone showed up just a few times. The chain links TRBV4-3 to TRBJ1-2; weak D call: TRBD1 (5 bases). Trimming took 3 bases from V and 2 from J, leaving 13 bases between them. Germline loops: CDR1 LGHNA, CDR2 YSLEER. CDR3 length: 15 amino acids. CDR3 loop: CASSQASRGNYGYTF. Written as DNA, the CDR3 is TGCGCCAGCAGCCAGGCTTCGCGGGGGAACTATGGCTACACCTTC.

The chain uses TRBV19 and TRBJ2-2; 11 bases align to TRBD2. CDR1 LNHDA and CDR2 SQIVND come from the germline V gene (reference sequence). The V segment lost 4 bases and the J segment 4 bases; nucleotides outside the gene matches: 5. The CDR3 has 16 amino acids. The chain's CDR3 is CASSKVTSGTTGELFF. CDR3 bases: TGTGCCAGTAGTAAGGTGACTAGCGGGACCACCGGGGAGCTGTTTTTT.

The V and J genes are TRBV7-2 and TRBJ1-2; a weak D match, TRBD1 (5 bases). V gave up 5 bases and J gave up 2 bases, with 15 bases separating them. The CDR3 is 15 amino acids. The germline V gene has CDR1 SGHTA and CDR2 FQGNSA. CDR3 DNA sequence: TGTGCCAGCAGCCTCAAAGTCGGGGGGAACTATGGCTACACCTTC. It encodes CASSLKVGGNYGYTF.

The CDR3 reads CASKRYRDDQPQHF. The CDR3 DNA is TGTGCCAGCAAACGATACAGGGATGATCAGCCCCAGCATTTT. The rearrangement links TRBV6-5 to TRBJ1-5; a possible D gene is TRBD1 (6 bases). Between the trimmed V and J ends, which lost 7 bases and 5 bases, there was a span of 15 bases. Germline values: CDR1 MNHEY, CDR2 SVGAGI. The CDR3 has 14 amino acids.

The chain recombines TRBV7-8 with TRBJ2-7, with D uncertain. This CDR3 has 14 residues. The V end was cut by 3 bases, the J end by 0 bases, with 9 bases between. Germline V gene lookup returns CDR1 SGHVS and CDR2 FQNEAQ. Here the CDR3 reads CASSLAESSYEQYF. The CDR3 DNA reads TGTGCCAGCAGCTTGGCGGAGAGCTCCTACGAGCAGTACTTC.

This chain uses TRBV30 with TRBJ2-7, with 9 bases identical to TRBD2. The germline CDR1 and CDR2 sequences are GTSNPN and SVGIG (reference sequence). The CDR3 length is 14 residues. V gave up 1 base and J gave up 6 bases; unmatched junction bases: 7. CDR3 DNA sequence: TGTGCCTGGAGTGGGACTAGCGATGCCTCCGAGCAGTACTTC. Translation: CAWSGTSDASEQYF.

The chain combines TRBV5-1 with TRBJ1-5; weak D call: TRBD1 (5 bases). In germline, CDR1 is SGHRS, CDR2 YFSETQ. The CDR3 length is 16 residues. Trimming took 0 bases from V and 0 from J, leaving 10 bases between them. CDR3 coding DNA: TGCGCCAGCAGCTTGGAGGGACTGAATAGCAATCAGCCCCAGCATTTT. As protein: CASSLEGLNSNQPQHF.

The chain has TRBV4-3 and TRBJ2-7; TRBD1 agrees at 8 bases. The CDR3 sequence is 13 residues long. The V segment lost 5 bases and the J segment 3 bases; nucleotides outside the gene matches: 3. Germline CDR1 is LGHNA and CDR2 is YSLEER. The CDR3 DNA follows: TGCGCCAGCAGCTCAGGACAGGGCTACGAGCAGTACTTC. It translates to CASSSGQGYEQYF.

The chain carries TRBV20-1 and TRBJ1-4; TRBD1 matches at 8 bases. Germline assignment: CDR1 DFQATT and CDR2 SNEGSKA (reference sequence). This CDR3 has 11 amino acids. CDR3 sequence: CRTGTNEKLFF. CDR3 bases: TGCCGGACAGGGACTAATGAAAAACTGTTTTTT.

This clone was seen a few times. The J gene is TRBJ2-3, the V gene TRBV7-2, with a weak D call TRBD2 (6 bases). The CDR3 has 16 amino acids. V was trimmed by 2 bases and J by 4 bases, leaving 16 bases between them. The germline V gene encodes CDR1 SGHTA and CDR2 FQGNSA. The CDR3 DNA follows: TGTGCCAGCAGCTTAACTCGCGGGGCCCCGGCAGATACGCAGTATTTT. It translates to CASSLTRGAPADTQYF.

V usage is TRBV10-3 and J usage is TRBJ2-1; 9 positions agree with TRBD2. V lost 6 bases and J lost 1; bases outside the gene matches: 13. The length of the CDR3 is 18 residues. The germline gives CDR1 ENHRY, CDR2 SYGVKD. The CDR3 coding sequence is TGTGCCATCAGCAGGGGGGTAGCGGGGGCTACTTCCTACAATGAGCAGTTCTTC. Translation gives CAISRGVAGATSYNEQFF.